This TCR beta chain comes out of a study of cytomegalovirus exposure and HLA in healthy donors. Study details: Assignment to the Caucasian-associated ancestry cluster applied to around 82% of the approximately 400 genotyped donors. Study-wide results and limits: High sensitivity and specificity were reportedly achieved when the classifier diagnosed cytomegalovirus status. 16,951 TCR beta sequences were associated with HLA alleles at 0.05 false discovery rate in a later analysis.

Vbeta (60) and Jbeta (13) primers were used in the PCR. TCRdb keeps only in-frame clones here, not all; method: immunoSEQ multiplex PCR. This repertoire shows some 130,000 clones, 81% found once; its top ten account for 0.55% to 0.75%. Points on this clone: What it recognizes is unknown.

This clonotype was sampled from a man aged 18 to 29 in good health and CMV-seronegative. Source material: PBMCs.

The CDR3 is CAWALTGTGASRYGYTF. CDR3 nucleotide sequence: TGTGCCTGGGCCCTAACAGGGACAGGGGCATCTAGGTATGGCTACACCTTC. The chain links TRBV30 to TRBJ1-2; 10 nucleotides agree with TRBD1. Germline V lookup: CDR1 GTSNPN, CDR2 SVGIG (reference sequence). There are 17 residues in the CDR3. V was pared by 5 bases and J by 5 bases, with 17 bases of the junction left unmatched.